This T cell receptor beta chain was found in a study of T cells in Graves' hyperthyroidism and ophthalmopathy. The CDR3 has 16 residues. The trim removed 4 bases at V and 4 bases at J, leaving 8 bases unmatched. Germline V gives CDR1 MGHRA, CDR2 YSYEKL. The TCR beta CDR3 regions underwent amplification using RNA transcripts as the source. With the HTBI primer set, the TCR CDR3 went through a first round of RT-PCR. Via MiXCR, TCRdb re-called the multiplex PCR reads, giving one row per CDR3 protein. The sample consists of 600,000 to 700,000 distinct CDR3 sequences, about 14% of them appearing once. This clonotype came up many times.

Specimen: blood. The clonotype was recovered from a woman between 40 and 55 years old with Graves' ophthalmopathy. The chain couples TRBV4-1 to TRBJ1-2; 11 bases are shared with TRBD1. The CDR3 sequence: CASSPVGTGGSYGYTF. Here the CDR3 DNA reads TGCGCCAGCAGCCCTGTCGGGACAGGGGGTTCCTATGGCTACACCTTC.